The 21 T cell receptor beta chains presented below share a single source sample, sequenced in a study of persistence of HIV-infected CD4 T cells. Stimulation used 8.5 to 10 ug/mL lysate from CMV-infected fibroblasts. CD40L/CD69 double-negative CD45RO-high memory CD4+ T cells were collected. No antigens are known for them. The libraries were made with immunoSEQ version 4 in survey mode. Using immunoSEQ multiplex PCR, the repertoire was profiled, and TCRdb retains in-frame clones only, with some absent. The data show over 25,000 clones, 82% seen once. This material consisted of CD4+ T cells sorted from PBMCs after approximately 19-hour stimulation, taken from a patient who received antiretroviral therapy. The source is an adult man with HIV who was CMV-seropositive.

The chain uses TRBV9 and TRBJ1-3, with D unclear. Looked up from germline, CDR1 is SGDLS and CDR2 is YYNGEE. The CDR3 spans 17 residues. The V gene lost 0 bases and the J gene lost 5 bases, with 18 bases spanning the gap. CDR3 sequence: CASSVAPGSRFRNTIYF. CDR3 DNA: TGTGCCAGCAGCGTAGCTCCCGGGTCTCGTTTTCGAAACACCATATATTTT.

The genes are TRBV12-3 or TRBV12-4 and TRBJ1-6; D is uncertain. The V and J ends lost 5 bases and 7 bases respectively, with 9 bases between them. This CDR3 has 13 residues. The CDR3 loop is CASSNPVNSPLHF. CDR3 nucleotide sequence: TGTGCCAGCAGTAATCCCGTGAATTCACCCCTCCACTTT.

The CDR3 loop reads CASSKSQGPNTEAFF. Written as DNA, the CDR3 is TGTGCCAGCAGCAAGTCGCAGGGCCCGAACACTGAAGCTTTCTTT. The chain carries TRBV21-1 and TRBJ1-1; the table names TRBD1, a call not compared with the DNA. TRBV21-1 is a pseudogene locus. The CDR3 is 15 residues long.

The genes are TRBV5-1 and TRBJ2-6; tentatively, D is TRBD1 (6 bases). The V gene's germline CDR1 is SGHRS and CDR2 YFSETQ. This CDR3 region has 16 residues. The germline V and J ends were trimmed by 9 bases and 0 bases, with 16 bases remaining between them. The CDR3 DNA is TGCGCCACCAGGACAGAACCCACCTCTGGGGCCAACGTCCTGACTTTC. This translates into CATRTEPTSGANVLTF.

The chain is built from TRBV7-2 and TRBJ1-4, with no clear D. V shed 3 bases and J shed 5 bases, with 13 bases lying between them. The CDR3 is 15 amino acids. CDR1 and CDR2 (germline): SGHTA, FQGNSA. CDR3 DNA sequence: TGTGCCAGCAGCTTGCAGGCGCTACTGAATGAAAAACTGTTTTTT. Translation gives CASSLQALLNEKLFF.

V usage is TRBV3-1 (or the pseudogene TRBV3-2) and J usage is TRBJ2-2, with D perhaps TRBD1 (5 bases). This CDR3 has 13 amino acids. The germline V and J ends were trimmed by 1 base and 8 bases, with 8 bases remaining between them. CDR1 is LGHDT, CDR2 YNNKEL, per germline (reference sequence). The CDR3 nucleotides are TGTGCCAGCAGCCAAGCCAGGGCGGGGGAGCTGTTTTTT. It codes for CASSQARAGELFF.

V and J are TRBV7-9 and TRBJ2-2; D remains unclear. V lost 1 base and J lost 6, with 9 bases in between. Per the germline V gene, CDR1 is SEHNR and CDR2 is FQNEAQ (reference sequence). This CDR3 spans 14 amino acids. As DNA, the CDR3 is TGTGCCAGCAGCTTAGTGAAGGTGGCCGGGGAGCTGTTTTTT. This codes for CASSLVKVAGELFF.

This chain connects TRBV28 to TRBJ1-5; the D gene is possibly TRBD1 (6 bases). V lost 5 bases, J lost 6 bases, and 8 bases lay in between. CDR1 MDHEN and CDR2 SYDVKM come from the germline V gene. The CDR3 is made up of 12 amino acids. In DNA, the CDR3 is TGTGCCAGCAGTCTCAGGGGTCAGCCCCAGCATTTT. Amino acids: CASSLRGQPQHF. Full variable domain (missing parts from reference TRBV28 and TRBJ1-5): DVKVTQSSRYLVKRTGEKVFLECVQDMDHENMFWYRQDPGLGLRLIYFSYDVKMKEKGDIPEGYSVSREKKERFSLILESASTNQTSMYLCASSLRGQPQHFGDGTRLSIL.

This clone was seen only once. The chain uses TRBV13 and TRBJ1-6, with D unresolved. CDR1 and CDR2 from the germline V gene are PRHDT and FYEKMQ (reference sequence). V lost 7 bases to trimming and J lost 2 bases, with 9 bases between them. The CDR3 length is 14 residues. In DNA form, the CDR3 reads TGTGCCAGCACGTTTAGGACCTATAATTCACCCCTCCACTTT. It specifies CASTFRTYNSPLHF.

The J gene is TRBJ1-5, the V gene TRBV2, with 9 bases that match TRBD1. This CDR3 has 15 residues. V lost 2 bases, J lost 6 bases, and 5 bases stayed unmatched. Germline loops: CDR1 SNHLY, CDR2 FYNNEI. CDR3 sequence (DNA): TGTGCCAGCAGTGAATGGGACAGGGTAGGTCAGCCCCAGCATTTT. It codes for CASSEWDRVGQPQHF.

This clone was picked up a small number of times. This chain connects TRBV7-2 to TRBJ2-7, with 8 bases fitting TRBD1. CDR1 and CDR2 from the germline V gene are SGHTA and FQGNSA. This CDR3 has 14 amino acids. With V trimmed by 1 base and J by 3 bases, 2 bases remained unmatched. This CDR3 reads CASSLGTGYYEQYF. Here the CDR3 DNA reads TGTGCCAGCAGCTTAGGGACAGGGTACTACGAGCAGTACTTC.

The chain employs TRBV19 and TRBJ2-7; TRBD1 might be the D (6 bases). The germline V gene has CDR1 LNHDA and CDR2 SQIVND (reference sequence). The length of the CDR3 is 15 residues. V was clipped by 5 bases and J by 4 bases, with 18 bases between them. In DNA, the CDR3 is TGTGCCAGTAGTGCTCCCTCGACAGGTCGTTACGAGCAGTACTTC. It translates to CASSAPSTGRYEQYF.

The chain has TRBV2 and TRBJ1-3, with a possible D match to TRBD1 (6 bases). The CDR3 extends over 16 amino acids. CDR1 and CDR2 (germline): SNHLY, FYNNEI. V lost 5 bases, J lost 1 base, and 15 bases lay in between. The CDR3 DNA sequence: TGTGCCAGCAGTATTGACGGGGGGGCATCTGGAAACACCATATATTTT. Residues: CASSIDGGASGNTIYF.

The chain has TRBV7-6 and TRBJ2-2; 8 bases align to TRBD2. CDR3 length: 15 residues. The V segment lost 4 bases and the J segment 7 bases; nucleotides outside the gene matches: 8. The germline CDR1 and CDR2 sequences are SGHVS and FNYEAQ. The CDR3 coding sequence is TGTGCCAGCAGCTACTCCGGGACTAGAGGCGGGGAGCTGTTTTTT. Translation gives CASSYSGTRGGELFF.

This chain's CDR3 is CASSTRQGTDTQYF. In DNA form, the CDR3 reads TGTGCCAGCAGCACGCGACAGGGCACAGATACGCAGTATTTT. The chain recombines TRBV5-4 with TRBJ2-3; TRBD1 is a possible D gene (6 bases). From germline, CDR1 is SGHNT and CDR2 YYREEE (reference sequence). CDR3 length equals 14 residues. The V end lost 4 bases, the J end lost 1 base, and 10 bases lay between the germline ends.

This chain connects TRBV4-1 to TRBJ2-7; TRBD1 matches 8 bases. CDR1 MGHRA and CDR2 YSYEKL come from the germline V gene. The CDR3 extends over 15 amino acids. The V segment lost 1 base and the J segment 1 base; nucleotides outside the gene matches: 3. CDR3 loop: CASSQGRQGSYEQYF. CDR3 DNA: TGCGCCAGCAGCCAAGGGAGACAGGGGTCCTACGAGCAGTACTTC.

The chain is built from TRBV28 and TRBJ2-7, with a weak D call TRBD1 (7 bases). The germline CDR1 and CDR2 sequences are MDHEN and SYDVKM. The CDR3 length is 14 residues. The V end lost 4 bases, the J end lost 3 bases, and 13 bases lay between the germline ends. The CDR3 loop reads CASSSGQGGYEQYF. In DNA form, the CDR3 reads TGTGCCAGCAGTTCAGGTCAGGGGGGCTACGAGCAGTACTTC. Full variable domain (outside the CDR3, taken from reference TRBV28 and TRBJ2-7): DVKVTQSSRYLVKRTGEKVFLECVQDMDHENMFWYRQDPGLGLRLIYFSYDVKMKEKGDIPEGYSVSREKKERFSLILESASTNQTSMYLCASSSGQGGYEQYFGPGTRLTVT.

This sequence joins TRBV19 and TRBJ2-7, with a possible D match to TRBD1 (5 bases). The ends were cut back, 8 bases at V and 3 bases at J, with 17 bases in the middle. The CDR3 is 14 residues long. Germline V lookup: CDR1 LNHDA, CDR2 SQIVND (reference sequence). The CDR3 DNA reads TGTGCCAGTGGAAAGTCAAGGGGTAGCTACGAGCAGTACTTC. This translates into CASGKSRGSYEQYF.

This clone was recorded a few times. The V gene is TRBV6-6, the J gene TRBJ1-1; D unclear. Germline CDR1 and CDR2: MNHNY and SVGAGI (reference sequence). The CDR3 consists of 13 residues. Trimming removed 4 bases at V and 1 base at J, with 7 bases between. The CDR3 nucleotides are TGTGCCAGCAGTTCCAATTGGAACACTGAAGCTTTCTTT. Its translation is CASSSNWNTEAFF.

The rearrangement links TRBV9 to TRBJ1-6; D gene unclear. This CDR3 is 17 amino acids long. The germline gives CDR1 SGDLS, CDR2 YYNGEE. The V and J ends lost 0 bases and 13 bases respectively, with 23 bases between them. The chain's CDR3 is CASSVDSPTVGTIPLHF. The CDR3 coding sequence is TGTGCCAGCAGCGTAGACTCACCCACGGTAGGCACCATCCCCCTCCACTTT.

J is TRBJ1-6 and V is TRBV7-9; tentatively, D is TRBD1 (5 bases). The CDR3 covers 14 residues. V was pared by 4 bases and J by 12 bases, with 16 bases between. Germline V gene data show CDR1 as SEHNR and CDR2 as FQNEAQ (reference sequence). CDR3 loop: CASSSGPGDLPLHF. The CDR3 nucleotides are TGTGCCAGCAGCTCGGGACCCGGGGATTTACCCCTCCACTTT.